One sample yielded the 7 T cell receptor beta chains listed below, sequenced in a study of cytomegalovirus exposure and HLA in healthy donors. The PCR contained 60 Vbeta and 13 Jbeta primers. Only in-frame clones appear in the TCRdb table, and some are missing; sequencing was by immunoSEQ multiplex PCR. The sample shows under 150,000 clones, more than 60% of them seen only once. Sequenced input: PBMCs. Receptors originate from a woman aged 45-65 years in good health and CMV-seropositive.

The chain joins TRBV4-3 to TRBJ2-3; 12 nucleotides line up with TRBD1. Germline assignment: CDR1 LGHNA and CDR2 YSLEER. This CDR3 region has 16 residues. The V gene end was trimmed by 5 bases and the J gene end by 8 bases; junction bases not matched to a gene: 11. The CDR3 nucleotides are TGCGCCAGCAGCTCACAGGGACAGGGGGCCGTCGGTACGCAGTATTTT. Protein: CASSSQGQGAVGTQYF.

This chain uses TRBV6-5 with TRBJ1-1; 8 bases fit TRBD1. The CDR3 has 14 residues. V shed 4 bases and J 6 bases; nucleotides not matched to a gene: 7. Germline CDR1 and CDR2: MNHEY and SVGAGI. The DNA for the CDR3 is TGTGCCAGCAGTTTACAGGGGGTAGGAGCTGAAGCTTTCTTT. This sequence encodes CASSLQGVGAEAFF.

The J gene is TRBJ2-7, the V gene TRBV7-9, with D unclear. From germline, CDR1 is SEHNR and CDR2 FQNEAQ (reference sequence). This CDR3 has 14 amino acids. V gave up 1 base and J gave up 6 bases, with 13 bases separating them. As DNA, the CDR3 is TGTGCCAGCAGCTTAGAGGTCCGTCCTAGCGAGCAGTACTTC. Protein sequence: CASSLEVRPSEQYF.

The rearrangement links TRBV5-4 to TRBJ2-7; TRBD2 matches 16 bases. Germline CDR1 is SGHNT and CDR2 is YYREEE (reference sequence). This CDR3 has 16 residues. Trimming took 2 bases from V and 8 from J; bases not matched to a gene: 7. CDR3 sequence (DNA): TGTGCCAGCAGCTTCGATGGGACTAGCGGGAGGGAGAAGCAGTACTTC. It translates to CASSFDGTSGREKQYF.

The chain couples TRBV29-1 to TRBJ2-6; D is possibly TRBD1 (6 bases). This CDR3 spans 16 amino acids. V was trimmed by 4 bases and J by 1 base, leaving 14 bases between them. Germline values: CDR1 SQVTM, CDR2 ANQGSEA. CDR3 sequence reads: CSVGPRGGSGANVLTF. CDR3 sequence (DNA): TGCAGCGTTGGACCCCGAGGGGGTTCTGGGGCCAACGTCCTGACTTTC.

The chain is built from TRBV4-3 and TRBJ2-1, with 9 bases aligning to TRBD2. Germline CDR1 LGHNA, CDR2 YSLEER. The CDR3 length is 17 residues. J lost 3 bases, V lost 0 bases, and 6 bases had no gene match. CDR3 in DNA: TGCGCCAGCAGCCAAGATACCGCTAGCGGGGTCTACAATGAGCAGTTCTTC. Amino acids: CASSQDTASGVYNEQFF.

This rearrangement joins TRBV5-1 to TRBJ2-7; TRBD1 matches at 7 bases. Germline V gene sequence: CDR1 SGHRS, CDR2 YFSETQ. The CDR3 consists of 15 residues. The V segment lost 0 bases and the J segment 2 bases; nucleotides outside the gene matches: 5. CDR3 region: CASSLGTGVAYEQYF. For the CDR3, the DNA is TGCGCCAGCAGCTTGGGAACAGGGGTGGCCTACGAGCAGTACTTC.